This is a list of T cell receptor beta chains from one sample in a study of blood T cell repertoires in COVID-19. TCRdb's table, derived via immunoSEQ multiplex PCR, lists solely in-frame clones and lacks some. This table holds a few hundred thousand clones, roughly 84% found once. The sample taken for sequencing was peripheral blood. These receptors originate from a man aged 50-60 years with active or convalescent COVID-19. Each CDR3 is given with its conserved first and last residue. D genes are given only for firm matches. A row's size may be missing; if present it is once, few, many or a size class.

d_gene | j_gene | abundance | v_gene | CDR3aa | CDR3nt
NA | TRBJ2-2 | NA | TRBV19 | CASRAVNTGELFF | TGTGCCAGTAGGGCTGTTAACACCGGGGAGCTGTTTTTT
NA | TRBJ2-3 | NA | TRBV5-1 | CASSLAPSGTQYF | TGCGCCAGCAGCTTGGCCCCTTCGGGTACGCAGTATTTT
NA | TRBJ2-5 | NA | TRBV9 | CASSASGSQETQYF | TGTGCCAGCAGCGCCTCGGGGTCCCAAGAGACCCAGTACTTC
NA | TRBJ2-2 | NA | TRBV7-2 | CASSLRGRVGGELFF | TGTGCCAGCAGCTTAAGGGGCCGAGTGGGCGGGGAGCTGTTTTTT
NA | TRBJ1-4 | once | TRBV6-5 | CASPRTNEKLFF | TGTGCCAGTCCTAGGACTAATGAAAAACTGTTTTTT
TRBD2 | TRBJ2-5 | NA | TRBV18 | CASSTGLAGDETQYF | TGTGCCAGCTCAACGGGACTAGCGGGAGACGAGACCCAGTACTTC
NA | TRBJ1-5 | few | TRBV28 | CASTGRDQPQHF | TGTGCCAGCACGGGGAGGGATCAGCCCCAGCATTTT
TRBD1 | TRBJ1-1 | NA | TRBV19 | CASSTGQGALAFF | TGTGCCAGTAGTACAGGACAGGGGGCGTTGGCTTTCTTT
NA | TRBJ1-4 | NA | TRBV19 | CASSIGQGLNEKLFF | TGTGCCAGTAGTATAGGGCAGGGGCTCAATGAAAAACTGTTTTTT
TRBD2 | TRBJ2-1 | NA | TRBV29-1 | CSVAGRPYNEQFF | TGCAGCGTTGCCGGGAGGCCCTACAATGAGCAGTTCTTC
NA | TRBJ2-3 | few | TRBV11-2 | CASSPVTDTQYF | TGTGCCAGCAGTCCAGTCACAGATACGCAGTATTTT
TRBD2 | TRBJ2-1 | NA | TRBV5-1 | CASYTSGSYNEQFF | TGCGCCAGCTATACTAGCGGATCCTACAATGAGCAGTTCTTC
NA | TRBJ1-2 | NA | TRBV4-1 | CASSPQGGLGLYGYTF | TGCGCCAGCAGCCCTCAGGGAGGACTGGGCCTCTATGGCTACACCTTC
NA | TRBJ2-5 | NA | TRBV7-2 | CASSPILFSGGGETQYF | TGTGCCAGCAGCCCAATCCTGTTCTCCGGGGGTGGGGAGACCCAGTACTTC
TRBD1 | TRBJ1-6 | NA | TRBV19 | CASRGQGPSPLHF | TGTGCCAGTAGGGGACAGGGCCCTTCACCCCTCCACTTT
TRBD1 | TRBJ1-1 | NA | TRBV19 | CASMIRDRSEAFF | TGTGCCAGTATGATCCGGGACAGGTCTGAAGCTTTCTTT
TRBD1 | TRBJ1-1 | NA | TRBV5-5 | CASSSTGENTEAFF | TGTGCCAGCAGCTCGACAGGGGAGAACACTGAAGCTTTCTTT
TRBD1 | TRBJ2-5 | NA | TRBV5-4 | CASSLDLDRTQETQYF | TGTGCCAGCAGCTTGGATTTGGACAGGACCCAAGAGACCCAGTACTTC
NA | TRBJ1-6 | NA | TRBV6-4 | CASSDSSKGNSPLHF | TGTGCCAGCAGTGACTCGTCGAAGGGGAATTCACCCCTCCACTTT
NA | TRBJ1-2 | few | TRBV5-4 | CASSTPGALSYGYTF | TGTGCCAGCAGCACTCCAGGGGCCCTAAGCTATGGCTACACCTTC
TRBD2 | TRBJ2-3 | NA | TRBV27 | CASREAGVADTQYF | TGTGCCAGCAGGGAAGCGGGAGTTGCAGATACGCAGTATTTT
NA | TRBJ2-7 | NA | TRBV21-1 | CASSKTGVWGYEQYF | TGTGCCAGCAGCAAAACCGGGGTTTGGGGCTACGAGCAGTACTTC
TRBD1 | TRBJ1-4 | NA | TRBV11-2 | CASSSRQGGKLFF | TGTGCCAGCAGCTCCCGACAGGGAGGAAAACTGTTTTTT
TRBD1 | TRBJ2-2 | NA | TRBV5-1 | CASSSQGAHTGELFF | TGCGCCAGCAGCTCCCAGGGGGCGCACACCGGGGAGCTGTTTTTT
NA | TRBJ2-5 | NA | TRBV12-3/TRBV12-4 | CASSPEAETQYF | TGTGCCAGCAGTCCCGAGGCTGAGACCCAGTACTTC
NA | TRBJ1-1 | once | TRBV5-4 | CASSRVPGTFYTEAFF | TGTGCCAGCAGCCGGGTGCCCGGGACATTTTACACTGAAGCTTTCTTT
TRBD1 | TRBJ1-4 | NA | TRBV6-6 | CASRSHRGLNEKLFF | TGTGCCAGCAGGTCTCACAGGGGGCTGAATGAAAAACTGTTTTTT
TRBD1 | TRBJ1-1 | NA | TRBV4-1 | CASSQFPTGGKTEAFF | TGCGCCAGCAGCCAATTCCCGACAGGGGGTAAAACTGAAGCTTTCTTT
TRBD2 | TRBJ2-3 | once | TRBV30 | CAWSVRGTSRGEQYF | TGTGCCTGGAGTGTACGGGGGACTAGCCGCGGGGAGCAGTATTTT
NA | TRBJ2-1 | NA | TRBV6-7 | CASSYSSPGRGSYNEQFF | TGTGCCAGCAGTTACTCGAGTCCAGGCAGGGGCTCCTACAATGAGCAGTTCTTC
TRBD1 | TRBJ2-3 | NA | TRBV5-1 | CASSLAGQGMDTQYF | TGCGCCAGCAGCCTTGCGGGACAGGGTATGGATACGCAGTATTTT
TRBD2 | TRBJ2-7 | NA | TRBV7-2 | CASSLISGSSRGEQYF | TGTGCCAGCAGCTTAATCAGCGGGAGTAGTAGGGGAGAGCAGTACTTC
TRBD1 | TRBJ1-2 | NA | TRBV11-2 | CASSINRGYGYTF | TGTGCCAGCAGCATAAACAGGGGCTATGGCTACACCTTC
TRBD1 | TRBJ2-3 | NA | TRBV5-6 | CASSLLTGGRDTQYF | TGTGCCAGCAGCTTGCTGACAGGGGGCCGGGATACGCAGTATTTT
NA | TRBJ1-5 | NA | TRBV28 | CASSFIRNNQPQHF | TGTGCCAGCAGTTTTATCAGGAACAATCAGCCCCAGCATTTT
TRBD2 | TRBJ2-3 | NA | TRBV2 | CASSPLAGAYTDTQYF | TGTGCCAGCAGTCCTCTAGCGGGGGCGTACACAGATACGCAGTATTTT
NA | TRBJ1-2 | few | TRBV4-2 | CASSQEQGRWGYTF | TGTGCCAGCAGCCAAGAACAGGGCCGGTGGGGCTACACCTTC
NA | TRBJ1-5 | NA | TRBV2 | CASTIDRLTLNQPQHF | TGTGCCAGCACAATTGACAGGCTCACGCTCAATCAGCCCCAGCATTTT
TRBD1 | TRBJ1-3 | NA | TRBV5-4 | CASRSGQGGNTIYF | TGTGCCAGCAGATCGGGACAGGGTGGAAACACCATATATTTT
TRBD2 | TRBJ2-7 | NA | TRBV5-4 | CASSFAGLAGNEQYF | TGTGCCAGCAGCTTCGCGGGACTAGCGGGAAACGAGCAGTACTTC
TRBD1 | TRBJ1-1 | NA | TRBV6-2/TRBV6-3 | CASSLGQATEAFF | TGTGCCAGCAGTTTGGGACAGGCCACTGAAGCTTTCTTT
TRBD1 | TRBJ1-2 | NA | TRBV19 | CASSIQGAVYGYTF | TGTGCCAGTAGTATTCAGGGGGCGGTCTATGGCTACACCTTC
TRBD2 | TRBJ2-7 | NA | TRBV7-6 | CASSLRLSGTSYEQYF | TGTGCCAGCAGCTTAAGGCTTAGCGGGACCTCCTACGAGCAGTACTTC
NA | TRBJ1-6 | NA | TRBV18 | CASSRGDPYNSPLHF | TGTGCCAGCTCACGGGGAGACCCCTATAATTCACCCCTCCACTTT
NA | TRBJ2-1 | once | TRBV15 | CATSRGLGVPVNEQFF | TGTGCCACCAGCAGGGGCTTAGGGGTACCGGTCAATGAGCAGTTCTTC
TRBD1 | TRBJ1-1 | NA | TRBV28 | CASSLDRTDTEAFF | TGTGCCAGCAGCTTGGACAGGACCGACACTGAAGCTTTCTTT
NA | TRBJ2-3 | NA | TRBV24-1 | CATSDLGQGTADTQYF | TGTGCCACCAGTGATTTGGGGCAGGGTACCGCAGATACGCAGTATTTT
NA | TRBJ1-2 | NA | TRBV6-5 | CASSPRRVYGYTF | TGTGCCAGCAGCCCCCGGAGGGTCTATGGCTACACCTTC
TRBD1 | TRBJ2-7 | NA | TRBV30 | CAWQGAYEQYF | TGTGCCTGGCAGGGGGCGTACGAGCAGTACTTC
NA | TRBJ2-4 | NA | TRBV6-6 | CASSTTGKGAKNIQYF | TGTGCCAGCAGTACTACAGGGAAGGGAGCCAAAAACATTCAGTACTTC
NA | TRBJ1-4 | NA | TRBV4-1 | CASRSGVEKLFF | TGCGCCAGCCGATCGGGGGTGGAAAAACTGTTTTTT
NA | TRBJ1-3 | NA | TRBV10-3 | CAIRDPGDTGNTIYF | TGTGCCATCAGAGACCCCGGAGATACTGGAAACACCATATATTTT
NA | TRBJ2-7 | NA | TRBV28 | CASSFDNYEQYF | TGTGCCAGCAGTTTCGACAACTACGAGCAGTACTTC
NA | TRBJ2-2 | NA | TRBV7-9 | CASSLKTGPNTGELFF | TGTGCCAGCAGCTTAAAGACAGGACCGAACACCGGGGAGCTGTTTTTT
NA | TRBJ1-1 | NA | TRBV6-1 | CASSAAWESELNTEAFF | TGTGCCAGCAGTGCTGCATGGGAGTCAGAATTGAACACTGAAGCTTTCTTT
TRBD1 | TRBJ1-2 | NA | TRBV6-5 | CASSLRDSGYGYTF | TGTGCCAGCAGTTTAAGGGACAGCGGTTATGGCTACACCTTC
TRBD2 | TRBJ2-7 | NA | TRBV7-2 | CASSLSGTSGSPYEQYF | TGTGCCAGCAGCTTAAGCGGGACTAGCGGGTCCCCCTACGAGCAGTACTTC
NA | TRBJ2-3 | NA | TRBV12-3/TRBV12-4 | CASSFLSGDTQYF | TGTGCCAGCAGTTTCCTTAGCGGAGATACGCAGTATTTT
TRBD2 | TRBJ2-3 | NA | TRBV2 | CASSLAVYTDTQYF | TGTGCCAGCAGCCTAGCGGTCTACACAGATACGCAGTATTTT
TRBD1 | TRBJ2-6 | NA | TRBV19 | CASSPGTVSGANVLTF | TGTGCCAGTAGTCCCGGGACAGTCTCTGGGGCCAACGTCCTGACTTTC